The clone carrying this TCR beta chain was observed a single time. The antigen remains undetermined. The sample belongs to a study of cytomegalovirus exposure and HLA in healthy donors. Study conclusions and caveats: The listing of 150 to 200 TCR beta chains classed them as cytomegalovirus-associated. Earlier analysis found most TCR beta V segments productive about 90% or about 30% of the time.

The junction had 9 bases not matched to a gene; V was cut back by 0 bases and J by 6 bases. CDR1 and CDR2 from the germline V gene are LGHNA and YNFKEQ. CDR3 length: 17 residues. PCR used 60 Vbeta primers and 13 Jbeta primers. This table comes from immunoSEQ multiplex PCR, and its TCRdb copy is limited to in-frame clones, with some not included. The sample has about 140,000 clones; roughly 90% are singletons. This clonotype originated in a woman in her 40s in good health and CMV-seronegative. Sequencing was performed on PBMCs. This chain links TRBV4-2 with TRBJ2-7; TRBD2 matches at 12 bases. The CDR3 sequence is CASSQETGTSGHFEQYF. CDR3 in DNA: TGTGCCAGCAGCCAAGAAACGGGGACTAGCGGGCACTTCGAGCAGTACTTC.